What follows are 28 T cell receptor beta chains derived from one specimen sequenced in a study of CD8+ T cells in alopecia areata. On the basis of CD4, CD8alpha, NKG2D, NKG2ACE and other markers, pooled cutaneous lymph node cells were sorted. Extraction of RNA preceded its reverse transcription into cDNA, which served as the sequencing template. Repertoires were generated with immunoSEQ multiplex PCR, while TCRdb's copy carries only in-frame clones and drops some. Observed in the sample are 270,000 or so clones, none of them singletons. Input material: CD4+ T cells sorted from a lymph node. These receptors originate from a C3H/HeJ mouse with alopecia areata. The mice in this strain carry MHC haplotype H2-k.

Regarding this clone: Gene labels here are mouse ones. The CDR3 goes on 4 residues after the read ends, and that part is filled in from the germline J gene. The J gene is TRBJ2-5, the V gene TRBV19; D might be TRBD1 (5 bases). The germline V and J ends were trimmed by 2 bases and 3 bases, with 10 bases remaining between them. CDR1 FNHDT and CDR2 SITEND come from the germline V gene (reference sequence). The CDR3 contains 14 residues. Incomplete CDR3 DNA: TGTGCCAGCAGTATTTACAGGCATCAAGAC. This translates into CASSIYRHQD. In full, the CDR3 reads CASSIYRHQDTQYF. Drawing the rest from reference TRBV19 and TRBJ2-5, the complete variable domain is GGIITQTPKFLIGQEGQKLTLKCQQNFNHDTMYWYRQDSGKGLRLIYYSITENDLQKGDLSEGYDASREKKSSFSLTVTSAQKNEMAVFLCASSIYRHQDTQYFGPGTRLLVL.

In regard to this clone: The gene symbols are mouse symbols. The CDR3 is cut off 4 residues early in the read; its end comes from the germline J gene. The chain recombines TRBV19 with TRBJ2-3; D is unclear. CDR1 is FNHDT, CDR2 SITEND, per germline (reference sequence). The CDR3 covers 14 residues. Trimming removed 3 bases at V and 0 bases at J, with 8 bases between. Incomplete CDR3 DNA: TGTGCCAGCAGTACAGCTTCTAGTGCAGAA. Amino acids: CASSTASSAE. In full, the CDR3 is CASSTASSAETLYF.

Remarks on this clone: Genes here carry mouse names. The read terminates 4 residues before the CDR3 end, so the remaining end is supplied by the germline J gene. This chain links TRBV13-2 with TRBJ2-1, with 14 bases aligning to TRBD2. Trimming took 3 bases from V and 4 from J; bases not matched to a gene: 6. Germline CDR1 is NNHNN and CDR2 is SYGAGS (reference sequence). The CDR3 loop spans 17 amino acids. The CDR3 bases that were read are TGTGCCAGCGGTGCCCTCGGGACTGGGGGGGCTTATGCT. Encoded protein: CASGALGTGGAYA. The whole CDR3 sequence is CASGALGTGGAYAEQFF.

This clone has only a few counts. Germline and genes: mouse. The read comes to an end 4 residues before the CDR3 does, leaving the germline J gene to fill in the end. Other DNA variants within this sample encode the same CDR3. V is TRBV5 and J is TRBJ2-3; possible D gene TRBD1, 6 bases. Per germline, CDR1 LGHNA and CDR2 YNLKQL (reference sequence). The length of the CDR3 is 14 residues. Trimming left V 4 bases short and J 0 bases short, with 8 bases between. The CDR3 bases that were read are TGTGCCAGCAGCCCGCAGGGGAGTGCAGAA. It specifies CASSPQGSAE. The full CDR3 sequence reads CASSPQGSAETLYF.

This clone appeared a few times. Mouse gene names and germline throughout. The read falls 4 residues short of the CDR3 end, and the missing part is taken from the germline J gene. The chain carries TRBV13-1 and TRBJ2-5; 11 nucleotides agree with TRBD2. Germline CDR1 NSHNY, CDR2 SYGAGN. The CDR3 consists of 15 residues. Partial CDR3 DNA: TGTGCCAGCAGTGAGACGGGACTGGGGGAAGAC. Translation: CASSETGLGED. The entire CDR3 is CASSETGLGEDTQYF.

As for this clone: Gene names denote mouse genes. The read finishes 4 residues shy of the CDR3 end, and the germline J gene is used to complete it. The chain combines TRBV1 with TRBJ2-1, with D possibly being TRBD2 (5 bases). V was pared by 0 bases and J by 3 bases, with 9 bases between. CDR3 length: 15 residues. CDR1 and CDR2 from the germline V gene are NSQYPW and LRSPGD (reference sequence). CDR3 in amino acids: CTCSADSGSYAEQFF. Incomplete CDR3 DNA: TGCACCTGCAGTGCAGATTCTGGGAGCTATGCT.

Many counts were recorded for this clone. The gene symbols are mouse symbols. The sequenced fragment ends 4 residues before the CDR3 boundary, so the rest is inferred from the germline J gene. The rearrangement uses TRBV17 and TRBJ2-5; unclear D gene. Germline V gene lookup returns CDR1 MNHDT and CDR2 YYDKIL. The germline V and J ends were trimmed by 3 bases and 3 bases, with 4 bases remaining between them. The CDR3 runs to 12 residues. This chain's CDR3 is CASSSYQDTQYF. CDR3 DNA (partial): TGTGCTAGCAGTAGCTATCAAGAC.

As to this clone: Mouse germline and gene names are used. The observed sequence ends 4 residues before the CDR3 terminus, with the missing tail filled in from the germline J gene. This sequence joins TRBV1 and TRBJ2-5; 7 bases fit TRBD1. There are 15 residues in the CDR3. Germline loops: CDR1 NSQYPW, CDR2 LRSPGD (reference sequence). V shed 6 bases, J shed 0 bases, and the junction held 6 bases outside the gene matches. CDR3 DNA, as far as it was read: TGCACCTGCAGCCGACAGGGTTTTAACCAAGAC. Its translation: CTCSRQGFNQD. The entire CDR3 is CTCSRQGFNQDTQYF.

Points on this clone: Mouse germline and gene names are used. With the read ending 4 residues before the CDR3 end, the germline J gene is used to fill in that end. The rearrangement links TRBV12-1 to TRBJ1-2; D may be TRBD1 (6 bases). V was trimmed by 2 bases and J by 3 bases, leaving 12 bases between them. CDR3 length: 14 amino acids. Germline CDR1 is SGHSN and CDR2 is HYEKVE. Incomplete CDR3 DNA: TGTGCCAGCTCTCCGAGCAACAGGGACTCC. It encodes CASSPSNRDS. The whole CDR3 region reads CASSPSNRDSDYTF.

With regard to this clone: Mouse names are used for the genes. The CDR3: CASSIDNNYAEQFF. The covered CDR3 bases are TGTGCCAGCAGTATTGACAATAACTATGCT. The chain carries TRBV19 and TRBJ2-1; D uncertain. With the read ending 4 residues before the CDR3 end, the germline J gene is used to fill in that end. V lost 2 bases, J lost 0 bases, and 6 bases lay in between. There are 14 residues in the CDR3. The V gene's germline CDR1 is FNHDT and CDR2 SITEND (reference sequence). The whole variable domain, remainder taken from reference TRBV19 and TRBJ2-1, is GGIITQTPKFLIGQEGQKLTLKCQQNFNHDTMYWYRQDSGKGLRLIYYSITENDLQKGDLSEGYDASREKKSSFSLTVTSAQKNEMAVFLCASSIDNNYAEQFFGPGTRLTVL.

This clone was counted a few times. The gene names here belong to mouse. The CDR3 end is not reached by the read, which stops 4 residues before it; the germline J gene fills it in. The chain couples TRBV1 to TRBJ2-2; the D gene is possibly TRBD1 (5 bases). V shed 10 bases and J shed 1 base, with 13 bases lying between them. CDR1 and CDR2 (germline): NSQYPW, LRSPGD (reference sequence). This CDR3 has 14 residues. Incomplete CDR3 DNA: TGCACCTCCTCGCAGGGAGGAAACACCGGG. It yields the protein CTSSQGGNTG. From start to end, the CDR3 is CTSSQGGNTGQLYF.

The table lists this clone with a few counts. Mouse gene names and germline throughout. The read finishes 4 residues shy of the CDR3 end, and the germline J gene is used to complete it. The identical CDR3 is also encoded by other nucleotide sequences in the sample. The chain couples TRBV5 to TRBJ2-5; 7 nucleotides match TRBD2. Germline values: CDR1 LGHNA, CDR2 YNLKQL (reference sequence). CDR3 length equals 14 residues. The CDR3 region is CASSPRTGEDTQYF. CDR3 DNA, as far as it was read: TGTGCCAGCAGCCCCCGGACTGGAGAAGAC.

This clone was seen more than once but under ten times. Germline and genes here are mouse. The CDR3 DNA, read in part, is TGTGCCAGCAGTACGACTGGGGGAGACACCGGG. The encoded protein is CASSTTGGDTG. The CDR3 in full is CASSTTGGDTGQLYF. V usage is TRBV13-1 and J usage is TRBJ2-2; 9 bases match TRBD2. The observed sequence ends 4 residues before the CDR3 terminus, with the missing tail filled in from the germline J gene. This CDR3 has 15 amino acids. Germline V gene data show CDR1 as NSHNY and CDR2 as SYGAGN. Trimming took 4 bases from V and 3 from J; bases not matched to a gene: 4.

This clone was detected only a few times. Germline and genes: mouse. Coverage ceases 4 residues before the CDR3 finishes, and the germline J gene fills in the end. At the DNA level, this CDR3 is encoded by other sequences in the same sample as well. This chain connects TRBV13-3 to TRBJ1-2, with TRBD1 as a possible D gene (6 bases). The CDR3 is 15 residues long. The germline V gene has CDR1 NNHDY and CDR2 SYVADS. The V gene lost 5 bases and the J gene lost 0 bases, with 14 bases spanning the gap. The CDR3 DNA, read in part, is TGTGCCAGCAGCGAGCCGGGACAATCAAACTCC. Amino acid sequence: CASSEPGQSNS. The whole CDR3 is CASSEPGQSNSDYTF.

Concerning this clone: Mouse germline and gene names are used. Coverage ceases 4 residues before the CDR3 finishes, and the germline J gene fills in the end. The chain combines TRBV13-2 with TRBJ2-5; possibly TRBD1 or TRBD2 for D (6 bases each). This CDR3 has 12 amino acids. Germline CDR1 is NNHNN and CDR2 is SYGAGS (reference sequence). CDR3 in amino acids: CASGGGRDTQYF. The DNA read from the CDR3 is TGTGCCAGCGGTGGGGGGCGTGAC.

This clone was seen only a few times. The genes are named according to mouse. The CDR3 protein is CASSQQGALSDYTF. The CDR3 bases that were read are TGTGCCAGCAGTCAACAGGGGGCGCTTTCC. The chain employs TRBV19 and TRBJ1-2; TRBD1 matches at 9 bases. The sequence runs out 4 residues before the end of the CDR3; the remainder is reconstructed from the germline J gene. CDR1 is FNHDT, CDR2 SITEND, per germline (reference sequence). This CDR3 has 14 amino acids. Together with reference TRBV19 and TRBJ1-2, the CDR3 gives the full variable domain: GGIITQTPKFLIGQEGQKLTLKCQQNFNHDTMYWYRQDSGKGLRLIYYSITENDLQKGDLSEGYDASREKKSSFSLTVTSAQKNEMAVFLCASSQQGALSDYTFGSGTRLLVI.

Points on this clone: Gene names and germline refer to mouse. The read is 4 residues too short to cover the CDR3 end, so that end is filled in from the germline J gene. V and J are TRBV14 and TRBJ2-5, with D maybe TRBD1 (6 bases). The CDR3 covers 14 residues. The germline V gene has CDR1 SGHDT and CDR2 FRDEAV. The sequenced CDR3 bases are TGTGCCAGCAGTTTCCGCTCAGGGGAAGAC. It is translated as CASSFRSGED. The full-length CDR3 reads as CASSFRSGEDTQYF.

This clone was recorded many times. These gene names are mouse names. Read sequence stops 4 residues before the CDR3 end, and the germline J gene provides the missing end. Additional DNA sequences in this sample encode the identical CDR3. V and J are TRBV17 and TRBJ2-2; D is perhaps TRBD2 (6 bases). The germline V gene encodes CDR1 MNHDT and CDR2 YYDKIL. V lost 0 bases and J lost 2, with 7 bases in between. The CDR3 spans 15 residues. CDR3 bases read: TGTGCTAGCAGTAGAGATCTGGGGAACACCGGG. The encoded protein is CASSRDLGNTG. The CDR3 in its entirety is CASSRDLGNTGQLYF.

This clone has only a few counts. Gene names and germline match the mouse. The read halts 4 residues ahead of the CDR3 end, with the missing end drawn from the germline J gene. The V call is TRBV13-3, the J call TRBJ2-2, with 10 bases that match TRBD1. The germline V gene encodes CDR1 NNHDY and CDR2 SYVADS. V lost 5 bases to trimming and J lost 6 bases; unmatched junction nucleotides: 7. The CDR3 consists of 15 residues. CDR3 bases read: TGTGCCAGCAGGCCCGGGACAGGGGTGGCCGGG. It codes for CASRPGTGVAG. The full CDR3 reads CASRPGTGVAGQLYF.

Comment on this clone: Mouse gene names and germline throughout. The DNA ends 4 residues before the CDR3 does, and the rest of the CDR3 is filled in from the germline J gene. The identical CDR3 is also encoded by other nucleotide sequences in the sample. This chain joins TRBV13-3 and TRBJ2-3; 13 bases fit TRBD2. V gave up 5 bases and J gave up 1 base; unmatched junction bases: 4. Looked up from germline, CDR1 is NNHDY and CDR2 is SYVADS. This CDR3 contains 16 residues. The CDR3 sequence: CASRDWGGAGAETLYF. The DNA read from the CDR3 is TGTGCCAGCAGGGACTGGGGGGGCGCTGGTGCAGAA.

With respect to this clone: The genes are named according to mouse. The read is 4 residues too short to cover the CDR3 end, so that end is filled in from the germline J gene. The chain combines TRBV29 with TRBJ2-1; TRBD1 aligns across 7 bases. V trimming: 5 bases; J trimming: 3 bases; junction bases outside the gene matches: 7. The CDR3 contains 15 residues. Germline V gene data show CDR1 as MSHET and CDR2 as SYDVDS. CDR3 bases read: TGTGCTAGCAGTACCCCTCGGGACAGCTATGCT. Protein product: CASSTPRDSYA. The entire CDR3 protein reads CASSTPRDSYAEQFF. The variable domain in full, completed from reference TRBV29 and TRBJ2-1, reads DMKVTQMPRYLIKRMGENVLLECGQDMSHETMYWYRQDPGLGLQLIYISYDVDSNSEGDIPKGYRVSRKKREHFSLILDSAKTNQTSVYFCASSTPRDSYAEQFFGPGTRLTVL.

This clone was observed a few times. All gene names here are mouse names. The sequenced fragment ends 4 residues before the CDR3 boundary, so the rest is inferred from the germline J gene. The chain joins TRBV19 to TRBJ2-2; D gene uncertain. From germline, CDR1 is FNHDT and CDR2 SITEND (reference sequence). The CDR3 loop spans 14 amino acids. Trimming removed 6 bases from V and 1 base from J, with 10 bases in between. The sequenced CDR3 bases are TGTGCCAGCACCCTCACAAAAAACACCGGG. Its translation is CASTLTKNTG. The entire CDR3 protein is CASTLTKNTGQLYF.

This clone showed up just a few times. Gene names denote mouse genes. Other DNA sequences in the same sample also yield this CDR3. The part of the CDR3 DNA that was read is TGTGCCAGCAGCCAAGGGACTGGGGGGAGTGCAGAA. Its protein is CASSQGTGGSAE. The complete CDR3 reads CASSQGTGGSAETLYF. The gene calls are TRBV5 and TRBJ2-3; 11 nucleotides match TRBD2. Coverage ceases 4 residues before the CDR3 finishes, and the germline J gene fills in the end. In germline, CDR1 is LGHNA, CDR2 YNLKQL (reference sequence). The CDR3 is made up of 16 amino acids. Germline trimming cut 1 base from V and 0 bases from J; bases unmatched to any gene: 0.

There are a few counts of this clone. Gene and germline names: mouse. The DNA ends 4 residues before the CDR3 does, and the rest of the CDR3 is filled in from the germline J gene. J is TRBJ2-5 and V is TRBV13-1; TRBD2 matches at 8 bases. Germline CDR1 reads NSHNY; CDR2 reads SYGAGN. There are 15 residues in the CDR3. With V trimmed by 5 bases and J by 0 bases, 5 bases remained unmatched. The CDR3 is CASRPGGFNQDTQYF. The CDR3 DNA, read in part, is TGTGCCAGCAGACCTGGGGGGTTTAACCAAGAC.

A remark on this clone: Mouse germline and gene names are used. The read ends 4 residues shy of where the CDR3 ends; the end is completed using the germline J gene. The sample carries other DNA sequences with the same CDR3. V gene TRBV13-3 combines with J gene TRBJ2-3; D is uncertain. V dropped 3 bases and J dropped 1 base, with 6 bases sitting between them. CDR1 and CDR2 (germline): NNHDY, SYVADS. The CDR3 has 13 amino acids. The CDR3: CASSALGAETLYF. The CDR3 bases that were read are TGTGCCAGCAGTGCGCTGGGTGCAGAA.

This clone turned up a few times. Gene names refer to mouse genes. The observed sequence ends 4 residues before the CDR3 terminus, with the missing tail filled in from the germline J gene. The chain uses TRBV1 and TRBJ1-2; a possible D gene is TRBD1 (5 bases). Per the germline V gene, CDR1 is NSQYPW and CDR2 is LRSPGD (reference sequence). The CDR3 loop spans 14 amino acids. V lost 1 base and J lost 0, with 6 bases in between. The CDR3 loop reads CTCSAAQANSDYTF. CDR3 bases read: TGCACCTGCAGTGCAGCACAGGCAAACTCC.

This clone was recorded a few times. Mouse gene names and germline throughout. The read ends 4 residues shy of where the CDR3 ends; the end is completed using the germline J gene. The chain links TRBV19 to TRBJ1-1; D might be TRBD1 (5 bases). The CDR3 covers 14 residues. Trimming cost V 1 base and J 0 bases, with 7 bases left between them. Germline CDR1 and CDR2: FNHDT and SITEND (reference sequence). The CDR3 spells CASSITGANTEVFF. CDR3 DNA (partial): TGTGCCAGCAGTATAACAGGAGCAAACACA.

In the case of this clone: The gene names given are mouse names. The CDR3 sequence: CTCSAPWGVNTLYF. Incomplete CDR3 DNA: TGCACCTGCAGTGCCCCCTGGGGGGTCAAC. This rearrangement joins TRBV1 to TRBJ2-4; 8 bases line up with TRBD2. Read data end 4 residues before the CDR3 end; the end is taken from the germline J gene. This CDR3 region has 14 residues. In germline, CDR1 is NSQYPW, CDR2 LRSPGD (reference sequence).